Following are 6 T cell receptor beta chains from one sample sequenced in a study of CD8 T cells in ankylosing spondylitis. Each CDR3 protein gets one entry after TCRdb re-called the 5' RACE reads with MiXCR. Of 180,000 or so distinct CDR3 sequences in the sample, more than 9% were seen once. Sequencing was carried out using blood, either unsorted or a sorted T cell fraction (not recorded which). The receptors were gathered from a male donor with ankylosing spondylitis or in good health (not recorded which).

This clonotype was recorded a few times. The CDR3: CASSSLPGLAGGTDNEQFF. The CDR3 DNA sequence: TGTGCCAGCAGCTCCCTGCCGGGACTAGCGGGAGGTACCGACAATGAGCAGTTCTTC. The chain employs TRBV7-8 and TRBJ2-1; the match to TRBD2 covers 15 bases. This CDR3 has 19 amino acids. In germline, CDR1 is SGHVS, CDR2 FQNEAQ. V shed 4 bases, J shed 5 bases, and the junction held 12 bases outside the gene matches.

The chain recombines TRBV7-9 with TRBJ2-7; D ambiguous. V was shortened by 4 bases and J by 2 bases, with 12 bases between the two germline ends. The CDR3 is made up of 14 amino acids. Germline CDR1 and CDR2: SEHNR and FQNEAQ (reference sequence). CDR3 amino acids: CASSSSTQTYEQYF. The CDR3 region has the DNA TGTGCCAGCAGCTCTTCGACTCAAACCTACGAGCAGTACTTC.

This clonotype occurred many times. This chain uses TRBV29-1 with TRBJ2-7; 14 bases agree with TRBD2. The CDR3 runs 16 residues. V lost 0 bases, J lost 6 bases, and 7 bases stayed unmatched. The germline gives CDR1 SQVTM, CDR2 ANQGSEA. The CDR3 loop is CSVEDSVTSGGGEQYF. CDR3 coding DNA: TGCAGCGTTGAAGATTCGGTGACTAGCGGGGGGGGCGAGCAGTACTTC.

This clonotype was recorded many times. The CDR3 DNA reads as TGTGCCATCAGGGGTAGCGAGACCCAGTACTTC. This sequence encodes CAIRGSETQYF. This sequence joins TRBV10-3 and TRBJ2-5; the D is unclear. There are 11 residues in the CDR3. In germline, CDR1 is ENHRY, CDR2 SYGVKD. The V end lost 6 bases, the J end lost 5 bases, and 7 bases lay between the germline ends.

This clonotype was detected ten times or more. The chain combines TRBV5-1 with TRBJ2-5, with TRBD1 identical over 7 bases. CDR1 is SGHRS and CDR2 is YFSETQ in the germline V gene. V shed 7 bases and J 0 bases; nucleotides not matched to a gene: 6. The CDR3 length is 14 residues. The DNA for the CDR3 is TGCGCCAGCCAAAGGGGGCAGTACCAAGAGACCCAGTACTTC. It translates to CASQRGQYQETQYF.

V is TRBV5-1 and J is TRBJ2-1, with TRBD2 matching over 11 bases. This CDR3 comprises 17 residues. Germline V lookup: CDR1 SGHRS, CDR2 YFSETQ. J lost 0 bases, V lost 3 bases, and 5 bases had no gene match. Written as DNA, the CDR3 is TGCGCCAGCAGCTCATTAGCGGGAGGGAGCTCCTACAATGAGCAGTTCTTC. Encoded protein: CASSSLAGGSSYNEQFF.